These 5 T cell receptor beta chains share one sample of origin, sequenced in a study of tumor and adjacent non-tumor tissue in lung cancer. The library came from three nested PCR rounds adapted from ARM-PCR protocols. Via MiXCR, TCRdb re-called the multiplex PCR reads, giving one row per CDR3 protein. The sample lists more than 85,000 distinct CDR3 sequences, more than 60% seen once, with about 40% in the top ten. No cell sorting was done before RNA was extracted from the tissue. The sample comprised lung tumor tissue. The receptors shown here come from a woman in her sixties or seventies with non-small cell lung cancer.

The chain links TRBV29-1 to TRBJ2-5; TRBD1 agrees at 8 bases. Germline CDR1 is SQVTM and CDR2 is ANQGSEA. Trimming took 2 bases from V and 2 from J; bases not matched to a gene: 7. The CDR3 extends over 15 amino acids. The DNA of the CDR3 is TGCAGCGTTGAATATGGGACAGGTTCTCAAGAGACCCAGTACTTC. It yields the protein CSVEYGTGSQETQYF.

The chain is built from TRBV6-5 and TRBJ2-3; 8 bases match TRBD2. CDR1 is MNHEY, CDR2 SVGAGI, per germline. After removal of 7 bases from V and 5 bases from J, the junction contained 11 bases not matched to a gene. The CDR3 extends over 15 amino acids. The CDR3 sequence: CASNVAGSSIDTQYF. The CDR3 DNA reads as TGTGCCAGCAATGTAGCGGGATCTAGTATAGATACGCAGTATTTT.

Notes on this clonotype: The germline gene is not matched at one end of the junction; a read error may be the cause. V usage is TRBV11-2 and J usage is TRBJ2-7; a possible D gene is TRBD2 (8 bases). The CDR3 has 16 amino acids. Per germline, CDR1 SGHAT and CDR2 FQNNGV. CDR3 nucleotides: TGTGCCAGCAGCTTGACTAGCGAGGGGGCCTACTACGGGCAGTACTTC. It specifies CASSLTSEGAYYGQYF.

Notes on this clonotype: One base away lies a much larger clone, so this may be a sequencing read error. The V gene is TRBV12-3 or TRBV12-4, the J gene TRBJ2-5; D could derive from TRBD1 or TRBD2 (5 bases each). Deletions cut 4 bases from V and 4 bases from J, with 10 bases between. The CDR3 is 13 amino acids. The CDR3 loop is CASSWDGTETQYF. The CDR3 DNA follows: TGTGCCAGCAGTTGGGACGGCACAGAGACCCAGTACTTC.

On this clonotype itself: The junction does not match germline at one end; this may be a read error. CDR3 nucleotide sequence: TGTACCAGTCGCACCACACTTAGCGCGACCCTGACTTACGAGCAGTACTTC. Its translation: CTSRTTLSATLTYEQYF. This rearrangement joins TRBV6-5 to TRBJ2-7, with a weak D call TRBD2 (5 bases). This CDR3 spans 17 amino acids. Germline CDR1 and CDR2: MNHEY and SVGAGI.